This TCR beta chain was captured by sequencing in a study of T cell changes during pregnancy in multiple sclerosis. Here immunoSEQ multiplex PCR was the method, and the copy in TCRdb shows in-frame clones only, minus some. The sample includes roughly 80,000 clones, just over 90% seen only once; the top ten take roughly 2.5%. Germline loops: CDR1 MRHNA, CDR2 SNTAGT. J gave up 6 bases and V 2 bases, and 5 bases lay outside the gene matches. CDR3 length equals 16 residues. The chain has TRBV6-4 and TRBJ2-1, with 12 positions matching TRBD2. The sequence came from a female donor with multiple sclerosis, enrolled in a pregnancy study. Sequencing was performed on peripheral blood, taken in the second trimester of pregnancy. CDR3 amino acids: CASSDTSGGLSNEQFF. The CDR3 DNA reads as TGTGCCAGCAGTGACACTAGCGGGGGGCTAAGCAATGAGCAGTTCTTC.